The TCR beta chain described here comes from a study of molecular identifiers for immune sequencing clone quantification. General study results and limits: Underestimated sizes of highly expanded clones could result from identical TCR molecules that share a barcode.

On this clonotype itself: What it recognizes is unknown.

The CDR3 is made up of 16 amino acids. With 6 bases clipped from V and 5 bases from J, the junction kept 19 bases outside the gene matches. Per germline, CDR1 DFQATT and CDR2 SNEGSKA (reference sequence). TCRdb fed the PCR reads into MiXCR, producing one record per CDR3 protein. Among approximately 40,000 distinct CDR3 sequences listed, approximately 24% were seen once. Sequencing was carried out using naive CD8+ T cells from blood, with Jurkat cell RNA spiked in. This sample's subset: FACS-sorted CD8+CD4-CCR7+CD45RA+ naive T cells. The chain uses TRBV20-1 and TRBJ2-7, with TRBD1 matching over 7 bases. The receptor's source is a human donor in good health. Some libraries in this study had Jurkat cell RNA spiked in. The CDR3 DNA reads TGCAGTGCCCCGTGGGGTGAGACAGGGCGGTCTGACGAGCAGTACTTC. It encodes CSAPWGETGRSDEQYF.